These T cell receptor beta chains were read from a single sample in a study of T cell repertoires in cytomegalovirus infection. These TCRs are of unknown antigen specificity. TCRdb processed the reads anew with MiXCR; each CDR3 protein has one entry. Of approximately 590,000 distinct CDR3 sequences in the sample, about 40% were seen once. The input for sequencing was cultured PBMCs, taken from culture after CMV antigen stimulation. These receptors all come from a human donor in good health (CMV status not recorded). Some clones in this sample may be carry-over from other donors' samples. Both conserved end residues are trimmed from each CDR3. Fields, in order: J gene, V gene, CDR3 protein.

TRBJ2-3	TRBV2	ASSASRAGGTDTQY
TRBJ2-1	TRBV6-6	ASKTVAASSYNEQF
TRBJ1-1	TRBV7-6	ASSLPGFEAF
TRBJ1-2	TRBV4-2	ASSQVGVYGYT
TRBJ1-4	TRBV7-6	ASSLSREGPNEKLF
TRBJ2-1	TRBV20-1	SARTSGTSGRAYNEQF
TRBJ2-1	TRBV7-8	ASSAGTGLQNEQF
TRBJ2-1	TRBV19	PSKEGSGKGRNEQF
TRBJ2-7	TRBV5-1	ASGGGDSLGGEQY
TRBJ2-7	TRBV7-2	ASSLRTGEQY
TRBJ1-5	TRBV20-1	SARRQDQPQH
TRBJ2-3	TRBV11-2	ASSLEPGSSNTQY
TRBJ2-1	TRBV5-6	ASSLVVGTSGGNSYNEQF
TRBJ2-3	TRBV19	ASSIVSAAPDTQY
TRBJ2-1	TRBV4-1	ASSHQEFNEQF
TRBJ2-7	TRBV4-1	ASSRRLATSRDYEQY